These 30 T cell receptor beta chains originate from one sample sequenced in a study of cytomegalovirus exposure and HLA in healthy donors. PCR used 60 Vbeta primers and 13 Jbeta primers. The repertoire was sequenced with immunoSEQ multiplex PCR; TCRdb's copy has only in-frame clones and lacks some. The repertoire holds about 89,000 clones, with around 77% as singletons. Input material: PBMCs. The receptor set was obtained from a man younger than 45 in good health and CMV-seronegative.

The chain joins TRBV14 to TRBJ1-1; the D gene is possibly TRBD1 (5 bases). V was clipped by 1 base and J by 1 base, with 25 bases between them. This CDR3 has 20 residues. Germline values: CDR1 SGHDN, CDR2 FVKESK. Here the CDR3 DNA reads TGTGCCAGCAGCCAAGGGCTCTGGGGCCTAACGGAACCTTCGAACACTGAAGCTTTCTTT. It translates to CASSQGLWGLTEPSNTEAFF.

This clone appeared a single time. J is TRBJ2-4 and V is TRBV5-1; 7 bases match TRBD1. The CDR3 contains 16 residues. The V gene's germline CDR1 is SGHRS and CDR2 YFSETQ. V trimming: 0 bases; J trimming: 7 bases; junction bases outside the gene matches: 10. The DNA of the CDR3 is TGCGCCAGCAGCTTGGCAGACAGGGTCGATAATAACATTCAGTACTTC. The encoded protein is CASSLADRVDNNIQYF. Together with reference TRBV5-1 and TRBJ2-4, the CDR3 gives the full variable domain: KAGVTQTPRYLIKTRGQQVTLSCSPISGHRSVSWYQQTPGQGLQFLFEYFSETQRNKGNFPGRFSGRQFSNSRSEMNVSTLELGDSALYLCASSLADRVDNNIQYFGAGTRLSVL.

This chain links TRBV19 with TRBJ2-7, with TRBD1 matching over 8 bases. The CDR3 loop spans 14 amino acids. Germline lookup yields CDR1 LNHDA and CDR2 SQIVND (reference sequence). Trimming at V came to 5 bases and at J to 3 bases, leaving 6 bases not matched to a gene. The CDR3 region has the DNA TGTGCCAGTAGTGCGCAGGGGGCTAGCTACGAGCAGTACTTC. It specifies CASSAQGASYEQYF.

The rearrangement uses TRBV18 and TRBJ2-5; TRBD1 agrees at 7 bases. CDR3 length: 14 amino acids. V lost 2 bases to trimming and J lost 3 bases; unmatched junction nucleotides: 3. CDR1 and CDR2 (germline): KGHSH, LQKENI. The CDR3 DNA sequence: TGTGCCAGCTCACCAGGAGACAGGGAAGAGACCCAGTACTTC. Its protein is CASSPGDREETQYF.

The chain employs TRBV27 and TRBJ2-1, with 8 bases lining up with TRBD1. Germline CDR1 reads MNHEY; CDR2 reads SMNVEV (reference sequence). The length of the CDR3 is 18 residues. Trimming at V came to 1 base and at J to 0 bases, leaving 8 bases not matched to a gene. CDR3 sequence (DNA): TGTGCCAGCAGTTTATGGGCAGGGGGCGGTACCTCCTACAATGAGCAGTTCTTC. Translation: CASSLWAGGGTSYNEQFF.

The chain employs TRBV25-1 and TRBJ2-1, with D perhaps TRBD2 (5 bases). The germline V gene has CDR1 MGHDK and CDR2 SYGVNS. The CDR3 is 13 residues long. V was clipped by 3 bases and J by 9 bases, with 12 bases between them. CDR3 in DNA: TGTGCCAGCAGTGATCCCAGGAGGCGTGAGCAGTTCTTC. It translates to CASSDPRRREQFF.

CDR3 in amino acids: CATEHDSGNTIYF. The CDR3 region has the DNA TGTGCCACCGAACACGACTCTGGAAACACCATATATTTT. The rearrangement joins TRBV15 to TRBJ1-3; D remains ambiguous. CDR1 is LNHNV, CDR2 YYDKDF, per germline (reference sequence). V was pared by 8 bases and J by 0 bases, with 8 bases between. The CDR3 is 13 residues long.

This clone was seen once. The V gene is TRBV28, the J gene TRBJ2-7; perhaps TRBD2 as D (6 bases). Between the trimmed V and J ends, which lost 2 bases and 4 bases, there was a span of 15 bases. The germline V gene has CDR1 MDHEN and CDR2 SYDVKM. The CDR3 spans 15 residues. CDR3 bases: TGTGCCAGCAGTTTAACGGGGGAAGTTTCTTACGAGCAGTACTTC. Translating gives CASSLTGEVSYEQYF. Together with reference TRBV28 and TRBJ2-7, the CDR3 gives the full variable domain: DVKVTQSSRYLVKRTGEKVFLECVQDMDHENMFWYRQDPGLGLRLIYFSYDVKMKEKGDIPEGYSVSREKKERFSLILESASTNQTSMYLCASSLTGEVSYEQYFGPGTRLTVT.

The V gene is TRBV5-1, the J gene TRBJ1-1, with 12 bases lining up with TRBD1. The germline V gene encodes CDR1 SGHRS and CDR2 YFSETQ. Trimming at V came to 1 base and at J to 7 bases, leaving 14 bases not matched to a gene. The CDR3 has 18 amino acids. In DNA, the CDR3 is TGCGCCAGCAGCTTGTGCTGTGGGGGACAGGGGGCTTTTGGTGAAGCTTTCTTT. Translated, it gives CASSLCCGGQGAFGEAFF.

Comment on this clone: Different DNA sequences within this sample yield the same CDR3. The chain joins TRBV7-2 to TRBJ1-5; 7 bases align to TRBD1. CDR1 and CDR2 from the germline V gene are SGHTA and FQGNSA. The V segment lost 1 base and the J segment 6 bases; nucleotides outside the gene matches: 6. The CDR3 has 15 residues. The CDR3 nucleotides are TGTGCCAGCAGCTTAGACAGGGGAAAGTCTCAGCCCCAGCATTTT. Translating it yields CASSLDRGKSQPQHF.

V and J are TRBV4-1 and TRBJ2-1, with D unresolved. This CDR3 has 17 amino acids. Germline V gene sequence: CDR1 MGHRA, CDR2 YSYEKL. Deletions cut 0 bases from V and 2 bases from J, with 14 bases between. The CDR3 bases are TGCGCCAGCAGCCAAGATCCGCGAAGTGTAACCTACAATGAGCAGTTCTTC. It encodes CASSQDPRSVTYNEQFF.

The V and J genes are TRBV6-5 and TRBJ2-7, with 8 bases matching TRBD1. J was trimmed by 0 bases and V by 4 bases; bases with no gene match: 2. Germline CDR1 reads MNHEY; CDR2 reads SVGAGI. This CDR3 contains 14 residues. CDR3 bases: TGTGCCAGCAGTTGGGACAGGAGCTCCTACGAGCAGTACTTC. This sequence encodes CASSWDRSSYEQYF.

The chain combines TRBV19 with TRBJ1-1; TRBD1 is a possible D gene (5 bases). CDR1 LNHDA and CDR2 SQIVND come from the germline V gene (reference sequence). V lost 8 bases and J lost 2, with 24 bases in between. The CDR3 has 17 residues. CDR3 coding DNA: TGTGCCAGTTGGGGCCCGGGGGTACGTTGGGGAAACACTGAAGCTTTCTTT. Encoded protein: CASWGPGVRWGNTEAFF.

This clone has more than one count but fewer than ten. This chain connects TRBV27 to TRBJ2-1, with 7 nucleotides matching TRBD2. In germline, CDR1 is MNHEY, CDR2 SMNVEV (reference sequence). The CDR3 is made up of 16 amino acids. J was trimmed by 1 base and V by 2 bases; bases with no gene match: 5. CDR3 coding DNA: TGTGCCAGCAGTTTAACCCTAGCGGATTCCTACAATGAGCAGTTCTTC. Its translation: CASSLTLADSYNEQFF.

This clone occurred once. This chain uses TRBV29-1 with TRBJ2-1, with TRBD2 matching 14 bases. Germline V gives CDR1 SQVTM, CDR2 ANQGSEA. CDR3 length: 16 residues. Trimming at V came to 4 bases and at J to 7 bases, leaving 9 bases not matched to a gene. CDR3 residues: CSVVGLAGVLGNEQFF. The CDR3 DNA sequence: TGCAGCGTTGTGGGACTAGCGGGAGTTCTGGGGAATGAGCAGTTCTTC.

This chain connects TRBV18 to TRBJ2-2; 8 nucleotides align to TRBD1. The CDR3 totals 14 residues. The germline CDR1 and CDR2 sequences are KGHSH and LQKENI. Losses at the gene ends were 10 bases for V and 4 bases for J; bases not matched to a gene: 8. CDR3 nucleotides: TGTGCCACCACCGGACAGGGAGGCACCGGGGAGCTGTTTTTT. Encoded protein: CATTGQGGTGELFF.

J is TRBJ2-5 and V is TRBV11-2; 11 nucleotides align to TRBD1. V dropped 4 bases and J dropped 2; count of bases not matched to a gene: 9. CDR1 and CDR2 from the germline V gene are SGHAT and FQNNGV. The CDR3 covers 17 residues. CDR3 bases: TGTGCCAGCAGCTCCTCCTCGGACAGGGGGCATCAAGAGACCCAGTACTTC. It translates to CASSSSSDRGHQETQYF.

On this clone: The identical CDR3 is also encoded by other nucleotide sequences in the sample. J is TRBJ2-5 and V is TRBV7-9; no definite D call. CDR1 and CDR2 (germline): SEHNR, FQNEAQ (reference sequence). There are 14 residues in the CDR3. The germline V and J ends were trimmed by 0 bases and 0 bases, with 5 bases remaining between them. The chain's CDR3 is CASSLARDQETQYF. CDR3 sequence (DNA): TGTGCCAGCAGCTTAGCGCGCGACCAAGAGACCCAGTACTTC. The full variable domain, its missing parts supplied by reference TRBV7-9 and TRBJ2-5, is DTGVSQNPRHKITKRGQNVTFRCDPISEHNRLYWYRQTLGQGPEFLTYFQNEAQLEKSRLLSDRFSAERPKGSFSTLEIQRTEQGDSAMYLCASSLARDQETQYFGPGTRLLVL.

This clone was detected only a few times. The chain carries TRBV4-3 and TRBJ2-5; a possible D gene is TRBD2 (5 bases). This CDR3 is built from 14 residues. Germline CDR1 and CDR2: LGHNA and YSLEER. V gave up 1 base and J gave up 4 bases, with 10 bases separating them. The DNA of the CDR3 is TGCGCCAGCAGCCAAGTGTTGGCGGGAGAGACCCAGTACTTC. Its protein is CASSQVLAGETQYF.

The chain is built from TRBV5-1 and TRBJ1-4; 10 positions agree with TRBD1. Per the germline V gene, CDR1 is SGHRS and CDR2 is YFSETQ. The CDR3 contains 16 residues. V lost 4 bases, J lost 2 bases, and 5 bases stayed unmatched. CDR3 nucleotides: TGCGCCAGCAGCCGACAGGGGGCTACGACTAATGAAAAACTGTTTTTT. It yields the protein CASSRQGATTNEKLFF.

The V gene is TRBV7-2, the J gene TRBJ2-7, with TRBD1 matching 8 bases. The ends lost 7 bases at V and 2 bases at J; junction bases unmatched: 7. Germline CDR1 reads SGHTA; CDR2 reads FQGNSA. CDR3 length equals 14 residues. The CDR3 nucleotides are TGTGCCAGCACGGCGGGACAGGCGGCCTACGAGCAGTACTTC. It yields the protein CASTAGQAAYEQYF.

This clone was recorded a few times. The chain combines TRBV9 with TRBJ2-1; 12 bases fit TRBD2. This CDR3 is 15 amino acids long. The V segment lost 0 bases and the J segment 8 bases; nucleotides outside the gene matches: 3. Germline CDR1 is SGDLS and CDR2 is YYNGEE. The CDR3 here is CASSVVLAGGDEQFF. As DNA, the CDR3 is TGTGCCAGCAGCGTAGTTCTAGCGGGAGGGGATGAGCAGTTCTTC.

The CDR3 nucleotides are TGTGCCAGCAGCTTAGTATCGGACAGAAATTCACCCCTCCACTTT. Encoded protein: CASSLVSDRNSPLHF. The chain combines TRBV7-2 with TRBJ1-6, with a weak D call TRBD1 (6 bases). The V and J ends lost 1 base and 7 bases respectively, with 11 bases between them. This CDR3 region has 15 residues. Per the germline V gene, CDR1 is SGHTA and CDR2 is FQGNSA. The variable domain in full, completed from reference TRBV7-2 and TRBJ1-6, reads GAGVSQSPSNKVTEKGKDVELRCDPISGHTALYWYRQSLGQGLEFLIYFQGNSAPDKSGLPSDRFSAERTGGSVSTLTIQRTQQEDSAVYLCASSLVSDRNSPLHFGNGTRLTVT.

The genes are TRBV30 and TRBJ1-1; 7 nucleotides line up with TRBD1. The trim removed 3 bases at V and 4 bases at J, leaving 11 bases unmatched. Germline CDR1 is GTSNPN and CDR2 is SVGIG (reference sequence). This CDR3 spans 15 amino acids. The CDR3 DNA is TGTGCCTGGAGGATAGGGGGCGCAGGTCCCACTGAAGCTTTCTTT. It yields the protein CAWRIGGAGPTEAFF.

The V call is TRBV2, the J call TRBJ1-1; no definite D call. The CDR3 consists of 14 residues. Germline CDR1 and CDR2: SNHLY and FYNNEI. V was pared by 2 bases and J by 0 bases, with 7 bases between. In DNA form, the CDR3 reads TGTGCCAGCAGTGAACCAGGTATGAACACTGAAGCTTTCTTT. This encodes CASSEPGMNTEAFF.

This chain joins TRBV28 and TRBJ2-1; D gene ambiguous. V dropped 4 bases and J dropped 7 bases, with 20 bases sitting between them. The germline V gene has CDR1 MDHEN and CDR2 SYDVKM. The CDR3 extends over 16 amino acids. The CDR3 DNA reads TGTGCCAGCAGTTCCTCCGGGTACCCATCCCCGAATGAGCAGTTCTTC. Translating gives CASSSSGYPSPNEQFF.

CDR3 sequence: CASSLAGKQLSYEQYF. DNA of the CDR3: TGCGCCAGCAGCTTGGCGGGGAAGCAGCTCTCCTACGAGCAGTACTTC. This chain uses TRBV5-1 with TRBJ2-7; possibly TRBD2 for D (5 bases). This CDR3 region has 16 residues. Germline V gene lookup returns CDR1 SGHRS and CDR2 YFSETQ. Trimming pared 0 bases from V and 0 bases from J, leaving 13 bases between.

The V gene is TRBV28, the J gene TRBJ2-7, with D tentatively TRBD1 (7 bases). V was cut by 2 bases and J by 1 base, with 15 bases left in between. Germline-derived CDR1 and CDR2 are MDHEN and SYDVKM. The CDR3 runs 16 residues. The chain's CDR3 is CASSLPAQGGSYEQYF. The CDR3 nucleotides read TGTGCCAGCAGTTTACCCGCCCAGGGGGGATCCTACGAGCAGTACTTC.

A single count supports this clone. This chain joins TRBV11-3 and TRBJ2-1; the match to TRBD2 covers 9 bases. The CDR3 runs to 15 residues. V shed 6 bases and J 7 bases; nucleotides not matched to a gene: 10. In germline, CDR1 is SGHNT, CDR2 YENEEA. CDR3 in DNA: TGTGCCAGCAGTCCGCTAGCGGGGTCTTCGAATGAGCAGTTCTTC. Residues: CASSPLAGSSNEQFF.

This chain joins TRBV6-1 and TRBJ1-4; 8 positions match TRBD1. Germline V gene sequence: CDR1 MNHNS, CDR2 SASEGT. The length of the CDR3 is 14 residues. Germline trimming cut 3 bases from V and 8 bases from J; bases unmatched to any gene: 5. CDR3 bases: TGTGCCAGCAGTGATTACAGGGGGGGCGAAAAACTGTTTTTT. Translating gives CASSDYRGGEKLFF.